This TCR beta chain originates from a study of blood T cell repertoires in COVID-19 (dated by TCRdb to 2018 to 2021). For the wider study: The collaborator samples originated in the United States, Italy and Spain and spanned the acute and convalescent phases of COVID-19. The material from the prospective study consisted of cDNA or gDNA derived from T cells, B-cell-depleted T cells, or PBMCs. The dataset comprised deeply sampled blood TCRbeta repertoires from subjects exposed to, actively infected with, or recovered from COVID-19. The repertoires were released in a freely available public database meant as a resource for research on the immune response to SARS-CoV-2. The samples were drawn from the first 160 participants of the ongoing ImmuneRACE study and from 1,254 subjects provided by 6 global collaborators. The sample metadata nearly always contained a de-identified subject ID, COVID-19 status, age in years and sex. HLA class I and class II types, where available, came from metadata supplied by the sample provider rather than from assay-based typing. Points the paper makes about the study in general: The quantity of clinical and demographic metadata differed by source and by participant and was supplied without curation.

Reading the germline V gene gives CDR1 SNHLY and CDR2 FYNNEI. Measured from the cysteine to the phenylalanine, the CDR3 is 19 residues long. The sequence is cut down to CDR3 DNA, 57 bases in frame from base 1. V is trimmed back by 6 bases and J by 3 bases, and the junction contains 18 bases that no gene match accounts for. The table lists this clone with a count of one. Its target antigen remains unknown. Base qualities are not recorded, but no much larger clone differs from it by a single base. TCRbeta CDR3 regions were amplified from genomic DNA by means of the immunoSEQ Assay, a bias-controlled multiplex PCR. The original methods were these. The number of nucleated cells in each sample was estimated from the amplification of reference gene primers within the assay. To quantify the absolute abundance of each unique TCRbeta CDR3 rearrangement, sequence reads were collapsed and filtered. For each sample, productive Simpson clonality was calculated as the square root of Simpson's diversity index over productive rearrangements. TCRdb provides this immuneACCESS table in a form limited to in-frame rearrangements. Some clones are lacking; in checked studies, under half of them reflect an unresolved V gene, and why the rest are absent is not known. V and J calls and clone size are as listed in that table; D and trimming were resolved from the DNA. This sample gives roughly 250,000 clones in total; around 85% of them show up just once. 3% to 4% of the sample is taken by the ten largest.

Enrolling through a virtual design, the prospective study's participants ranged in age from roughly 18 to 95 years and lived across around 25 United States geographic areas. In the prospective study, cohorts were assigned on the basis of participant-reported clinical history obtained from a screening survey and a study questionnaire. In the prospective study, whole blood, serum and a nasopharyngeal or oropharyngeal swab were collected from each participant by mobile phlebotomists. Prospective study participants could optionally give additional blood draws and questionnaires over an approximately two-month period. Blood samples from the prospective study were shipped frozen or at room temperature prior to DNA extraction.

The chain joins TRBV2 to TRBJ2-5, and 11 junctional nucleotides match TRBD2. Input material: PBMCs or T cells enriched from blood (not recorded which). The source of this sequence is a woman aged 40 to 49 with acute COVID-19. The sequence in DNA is TGTGCCAGCAGGTCGGGTAGCGGGAGGGCCCAGGTCGACAAAGAGACCCAGTACTTC. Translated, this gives CASRSGSGRAQVDKETQYF.